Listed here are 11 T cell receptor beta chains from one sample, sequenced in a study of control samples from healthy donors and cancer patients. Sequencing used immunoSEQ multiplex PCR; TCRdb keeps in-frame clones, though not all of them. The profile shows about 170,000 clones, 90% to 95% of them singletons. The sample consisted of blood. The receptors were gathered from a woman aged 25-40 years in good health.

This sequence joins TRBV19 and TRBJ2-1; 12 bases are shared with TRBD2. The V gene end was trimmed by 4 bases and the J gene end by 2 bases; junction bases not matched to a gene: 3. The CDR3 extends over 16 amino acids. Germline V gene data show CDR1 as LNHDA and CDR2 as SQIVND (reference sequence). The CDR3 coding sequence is TGTGCCAGTAGTAGGACTAGCGGGGTGCCCTACAATGAGCAGTTCTTC. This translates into CASSRTSGVPYNEQFF.

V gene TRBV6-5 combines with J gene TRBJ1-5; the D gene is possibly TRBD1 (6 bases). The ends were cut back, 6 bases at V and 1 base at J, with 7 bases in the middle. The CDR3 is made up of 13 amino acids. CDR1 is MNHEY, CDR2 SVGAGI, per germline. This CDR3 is CASSDRSNQPQHF. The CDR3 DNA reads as TGTGCCAGCAGCGACAGGAGCAATCAGCCCCAGCATTTT.

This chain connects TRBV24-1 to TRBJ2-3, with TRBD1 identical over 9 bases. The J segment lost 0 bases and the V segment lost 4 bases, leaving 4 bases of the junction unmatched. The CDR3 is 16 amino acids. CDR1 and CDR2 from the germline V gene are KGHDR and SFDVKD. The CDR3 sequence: CATSEGTGHSTDTQYF. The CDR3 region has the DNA TGTGCCACCAGTGAGGGGACAGGGCATAGCACAGATACGCAGTATTTT.

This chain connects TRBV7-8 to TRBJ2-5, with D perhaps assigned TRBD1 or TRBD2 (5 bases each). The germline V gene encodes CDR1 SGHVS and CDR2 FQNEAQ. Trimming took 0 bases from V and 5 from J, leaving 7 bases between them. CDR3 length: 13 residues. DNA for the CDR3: TGTGCCAGCAGCTTAGCAGGGGACGAGACCCAGTACTTC. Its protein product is CASSLAGDETQYF.

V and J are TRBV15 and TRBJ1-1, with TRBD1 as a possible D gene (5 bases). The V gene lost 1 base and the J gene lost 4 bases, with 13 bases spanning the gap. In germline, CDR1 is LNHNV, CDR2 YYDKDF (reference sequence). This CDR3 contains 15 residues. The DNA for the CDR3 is TGTGCCACCAGCAGAGGGGGGGGAGGTCCCACTGAAGCTTTCTTT. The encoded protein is CATSRGGGGPTEAFF.

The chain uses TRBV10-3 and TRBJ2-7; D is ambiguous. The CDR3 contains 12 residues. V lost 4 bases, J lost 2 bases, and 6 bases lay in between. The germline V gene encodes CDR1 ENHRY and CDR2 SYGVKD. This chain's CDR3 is CAISGRAYEQYF. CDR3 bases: TGTGCCATCAGTGGACGGGCCTACGAGCAGTACTTC.

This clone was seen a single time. This CDR3 reads CASSESLEPDTQYF. The CDR3 nucleotides are TGTGCCAGCAGTGAGAGCTTGGAACCAGATACGCAGTATTTT. The chain carries TRBV6-1 and TRBJ2-3; no reliable D call. Germline lookup yields CDR1 MNHNS and CDR2 SASEGT. The CDR3 is 14 residues long. Trimming removed 3 bases at V and 4 bases at J, with 11 bases between.

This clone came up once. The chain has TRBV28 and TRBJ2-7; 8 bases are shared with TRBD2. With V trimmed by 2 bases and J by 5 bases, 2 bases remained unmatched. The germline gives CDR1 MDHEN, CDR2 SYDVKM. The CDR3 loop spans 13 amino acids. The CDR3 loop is CASSLAGGNEQYF. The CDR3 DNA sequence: TGTGCCAGCAGTTTAGCGGGGGGCAACGAGCAGTACTTC. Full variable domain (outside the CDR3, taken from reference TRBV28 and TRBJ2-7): DVKVTQSSRYLVKRTGEKVFLECVQDMDHENMFWYRQDPGLGLRLIYFSYDVKMKEKGDIPEGYSVSREKKERFSLILESASTNQTSMYLCASSLAGGNEQYFGPGTRLTVT.

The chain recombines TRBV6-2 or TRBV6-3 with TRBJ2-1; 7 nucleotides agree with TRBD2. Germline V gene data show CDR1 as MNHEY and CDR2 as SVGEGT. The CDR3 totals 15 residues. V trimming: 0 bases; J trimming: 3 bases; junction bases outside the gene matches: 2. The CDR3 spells CASSYSASGYNEQFF. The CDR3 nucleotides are TGTGCCAGCAGTTACTCGGCTAGCGGCTACAATGAGCAGTTCTTC.

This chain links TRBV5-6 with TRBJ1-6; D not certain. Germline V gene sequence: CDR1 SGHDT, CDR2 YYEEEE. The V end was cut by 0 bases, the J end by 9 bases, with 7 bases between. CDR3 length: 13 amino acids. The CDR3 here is CASSLAHPSPLHF. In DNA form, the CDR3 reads TGTGCCAGCAGCTTGGCACACCCTTCACCCCTCCACTTT.

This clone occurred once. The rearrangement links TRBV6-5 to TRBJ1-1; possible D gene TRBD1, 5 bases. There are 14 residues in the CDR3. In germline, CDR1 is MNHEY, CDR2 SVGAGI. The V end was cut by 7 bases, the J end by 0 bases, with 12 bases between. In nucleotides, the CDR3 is TGTGCCAGCAAACAGCCGGGACTGAACACTGAAGCTTTCTTT. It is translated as CASKQPGLNTEAFF.